A selection of T cell receptor beta chains follows, all from one sample in a study of blood T cell repertoires in COVID-19. Clones were read by immunoSEQ multiplex PCR, and TCRdb kept only the in-frame ones, dropping some. The profile shows some 200,000 clones, about four fifths of them singletons. The sample consisted of peripheral blood. These receptors were taken from a woman aged 40-49 years with acute or convalescent COVID-19. CDR3s include the opening cysteine and the closing phenylalanine or tryptophan. D genes are given only for firm matches. Part of the rows lack a size; the others show once, few, many or a class for expanded clones.

>TRBJ2-3|TRBV14|.|.
TGTGCCAGCAGCCCCTTCGGCGGGAGCACAGATACGCAGTATTTT
CASSPFGGSTDTQYF
>TRBJ2-5|TRBV3-1/TRBV3-2|.|.
TGTGCCAGCAGCCAAGAAAGATCAGAGCGCCCCCGGGAGACCCAGTACTTC
CASSQERSERPRETQYF
>TRBJ1-2|TRBV28|.|.
TGTGCCAGCAGGGGAAATATACAGGGAGACTATGGCTACACCTTC
CASRGNIQGDYGYTF
>TRBJ1-4|TRBV18|.|once
TGTGCCAGCTCACTGAACCTCCCCAGGGAAGGGCGCGAAAAACTGTTTTTT
CASSLNLPREGREKLFF
>TRBJ1-5|TRBV28|.|.
TGTGCCAGCAGCTCTAGCGGCAATCAGCCCCAGCATTTT
CASSSSGNQPQHF
>TRBJ2-3|TRBV5-1|TRBD2|.
TGCGCCAGCAGCATCGCCGGGACTAGGGAAGATACGCAGTATTTT
CASSIAGTREDTQYF
>TRBJ2-1|TRBV6-2/TRBV6-3|TRBD2|.
TGTGCCAGCAGTTCAGCGGGAGTTAATATCAATGAGCAGTTCTTC
CASSSAGVNINEQFF
>TRBJ1-2|TRBV3-1/TRBV3-2|.|.
TGTGCCAGCAGCCAAGATCTAACTTGGCAGGGAATCTATGGCTACACCTTC
CASSQDLTWQGIYGYTF
>TRBJ1-3|TRBV2|TRBD1|.
TGTGCCAGCAGTGCGACAGGGGATGGAAACACCATATATTTT
CASSATGDGNTIYF
>TRBJ1-1|TRBV6-5|TRBD1|.
TGTGCCAGCAGTCTTCCCGGGACAGGGTACGTTGAAGCTTTCTTT
CASSLPGTGYVEAFF
>TRBJ1-5|TRBV28|.|few
TGTGCCAGCAGTGCCCGTTCGTTCCAGGTCTCACAGCCCCAGCATTTT
CASSARSFQVSQPQHF
>TRBJ1-2|TRBV3-1/TRBV3-2|.|.
TGTGCCAGCAGCCAAGATTGGGCGCGTGGTGGCTACACCTTC
CASSQDWARGGYTF
>TRBJ2-6|TRBV2|.|once
TGTGCCAGCAGTGATCTGGGGGCTATTCTAGGAGGGGCCAACGTCCTGACTTTC
CASSDLGAILGGANVLTF
>TRBJ1-5|TRBV6-5|.|.
TGTGCCAGCAGAAACACCGCCGGAGGGAATCAGCCCCAGCATTTT
CASRNTAGGNQPQHF
>TRBJ1-1|TRBV19|TRBD1|few
TGTGCCAGTAGTCCAGCCGGGACAGCTGAAGCTTTCTTT
CASSPAGTAEAFF
>TRBJ1-3|TRBV6-1|TRBD1|once
TGTGCCAGCAGTGAGACAGGGGCTGGAAACACCATATATTTT
CASSETGAGNTIYF
>TRBJ1-4|TRBV9|TRBD1|.
TGTGCCAGCAGCGTGGGCGGGACAGGGGAGGAAAAACTGTTTTTT
CASSVGGTGEEKLFF
>TRBJ2-1|TRBV27|.|.
TGTGCCAGCAGTTTAGCGGTCTGGAATGAGCAGTTCTTC
CASSLAVWNEQFF
>TRBJ2-3|TRBV7-9|TRBD1|.
TGTGCCAGCGGGGTTATACCGACAGGGGTGGGCACAGATACGCAGTATTTT
CASGVIPTGVGTDTQYF
>TRBJ2-5|TRBV4-2|.|.
TGTGCCAGCAGCCAATCACTAGGGTACCAAGAGACCCAGTACTTC
CASSQSLGYQETQYF
>TRBJ2-2|TRBV5-1|TRBD2|.
TGCGCCAGCGAGACAGGACTAGCGGACACCGGGGAGCTGTTTTTT
CASETGLADTGELFF
>TRBJ1-5|TRBV7-2|TRBD1|few
TGTGCCAGCAGCTTAGCAGGGGGCATCGGCCCCACCTATAGCAATCAGCCCCAGCATTTT
CASSLAGGIGPTYSNQPQHF
>TRBJ1-2|TRBV10-3|.|.
TGTGCCATCAGTGCCAACCTCGGTAGAGGCGGGTCTGGCTACACCTTC
CAISANLGRGGSGYTF
>TRBJ2-7|TRBV5-1|.|once
TGCGCCAGCAGCTTGGGGGCCAGGCTAAACTACGAGCAGTACTTC
CASSLGARLNYEQYF
>TRBJ2-2|TRBV30|.|.
TGTGCCTGGAGTAAGCGACTGAACACCGGGGAGCTGTTTTTT
CAWSKRLNTGELFF
>TRBJ1-1|TRBV29-1|TRBD1|.
TGCAGCGTCTCCGGGACAGGGGGCGTGGACACTGAAGCTTTCTTT
CSVSGTGGVDTEAFF
>TRBJ1-1|TRBV5-1|.|once
TGCGCCAGCAGCTTGGTTCCGGGCCTCGGAGGGGTGAACACTGAAGCTTTCTTT
CASSLVPGLGGVNTEAFF
>TRBJ1-6|TRBV12-3/TRBV12-4|.|.
TGTGCCAGCAGTCAGGGTATACATTCACCCCTCCACTTT
CASSQGIHSPLHF